A single sample is the source of the 31 T cell receptor beta chains below, sequenced in a study of CD4 T cells in relation to SARS-CoV-2 and coronaviruses (dated by TCRdb to about 2021). Receptor libraries were prepared by the immunoSEQ multiplex PCR assay. TCRdb took over this immuneACCESS table, retaining in-frame rearrangements with V and J assigned. Such tables are incomplete; in checked studies, under half of the missing clones stem from an unresolved V gene, and the remainder is unexplained. Recorded for this sample are just over 35,000 clones; approximately 80% of them occurred a single time. About a fifth of the sample goes to the ten largest clones. These receptors' targets are unknown. The source material was memory CD4+ T cells from PBMCs, cultured in vitro. This specimen's cell subset or site label, per the study, means: memory (non-naive) CD4+ T cells. The receptors were gathered from an adult with COVID-19.

The chain recombines TRBV7-6 with TRBJ2-3, with a possible D match to TRBD1 (6 bases). Germline V CDR1 and CDR2: SGHVS, FNYEAQ. V dropped 5 bases and J dropped 6 bases, with 21 bases sitting between them. This CDR3 contains 16 residues. CDR3 loop: CASSRTGSSLSDTQYF. The CDR3 nucleotides read TGTGCCAGCAGCCGAACAGGGAGTAGTCTATCGGATACGCAGTATTTT.

This clone was counted a single time. V is TRBV7-9 and J is TRBJ2-1; TRBD2 aligns across 13 bases. The CDR3 length is 18 residues. J was trimmed by 9 bases and V by 3 bases; bases with no gene match: 14. The germline V gene encodes CDR1 SEHNR and CDR2 FQNEAQ (reference sequence). CDR3 protein: CASSFTPLLAGGMGEQFF. The CDR3 DNA reads TGTGCCAGCAGCTTCACCCCGCTACTAGCGGGAGGGATGGGTGAGCAGTTCTTC. The full variable domain, rest sourced from reference TRBV7-9 and TRBJ2-1, is DTGVSQNPRHKITKRGQNVTFRCDPISEHNRLYWYRQTLGQGPEFLTYFQNEAQLEKSRLLSDRFSAERPKGSFSTLEIQRTEQGDSAMYLCASSFTPLLAGGMGEQFFGPGTRLTVL.

In its sample, this clone was seen once. This chain connects TRBV7-9 to TRBJ1-2, with TRBD1 matching 7 bases. Unmatched junction bases numbered 12, after V lost 5 bases and J lost 0 bases. Germline CDR1 is SEHNR and CDR2 is FQNEAQ (reference sequence). This CDR3 comprises 17 residues. CDR3 DNA: TGTGCCAGCAGCGCACGACAGGGCGCCACATCTAACTATGGCTACACCTTC. Its protein product is CASSARQGATSNYGYTF.

For this clone: Mismatch with germline at one junction end may stem from a read error. V gene TRBV29-1 combines with J gene TRBJ2-3; D is uncertain. The CDR3 contains 11 residues. CDR1 and CDR2 (germline): SQVTM, ANQGSEA. The CDR3 here is CSVEGLDTQYF. CDR3 DNA sequence: TGCAGCGTGGAAGGGTTGGATACGCAGTATTTT.

The V gene is TRBV7-6, the J gene TRBJ2-1; 10 bases are a match to TRBD2. After removal of 2 bases from V and 2 bases from J, the junction contained 0 bases not matched to a gene. The CDR3 loop spans 15 amino acids. Germline CDR1 is SGHVS and CDR2 is FNYEAQ. CDR3 coding DNA: TGTGCCAGCAGCTTACTAGCGGGGGCCTACAATGAGCAGTTCTTC. Protein product: CASSLLAGAYNEQFF.

This clone came up once. The rearrangement links TRBV11-3 to TRBJ2-1; 9 nucleotides align to TRBD2. The ends lost 1 base at V and 0 bases at J; junction bases unmatched: 10. CDR1 and CDR2 from the germline V gene are SGHNT and YENEEA. The CDR3 has 19 residues. CDR3 loop: CASSLGPGREGSSYNEQFF. The CDR3 DNA reads TGTGCCAGCAGCTTAGGGCCTGGGCGGGAGGGGAGCTCCTACAATGAGCAGTTCTTC. The full variable domain, its missing parts supplied by reference TRBV11-3 and TRBJ2-1, is EAGVVQSPRYKIIEKKQPVAFWCNPISGHNTLYWYLQNLGQGPELLIRYENEEAVDDSQLPKDRFSAERLKGVDSTLKIQPAELGDSAVYLCASSLGPGREGSSYNEQFFGPGTRLTVL.

The chain employs TRBV5-1 and TRBJ2-1; possibly TRBD1 for D (5 bases). The length of the CDR3 is 13 residues. Trimming took 0 bases from V and 8 from J, leaving 9 bases between them. Germline loops: CDR1 SGHRS, CDR2 YFSETQ. The CDR3 spells CASSLARADEQFF. The CDR3 DNA reads TGCGCCAGCAGCTTGGCCAGGGCCGATGAGCAGTTCTTC.

A single count supports this clone. The chain carries TRBV2 and TRBJ2-2; the D gene could be TRBD1 or TRBD2 (5 bases each). The V gene's germline CDR1 is SNHLY and CDR2 FYNNEI. This CDR3 is 16 amino acids long. The V gene lost 2 bases and the J gene lost 4 bases, with 14 bases spanning the gap. CDR3 sequence (DNA): TGTGCCAGCAGTGAAACCATAGCGAGGGGCACCGGGGAGCTGTTTTTT. Its translation: CASSETIARGTGELFF.

The chain employs TRBV6-5 and TRBJ1-1, with unresolved D. From germline, CDR1 is MNHEY and CDR2 SVGAGI. Trimming took 6 bases from V and 4 from J, leaving 15 bases between them. The CDR3 length is 14 residues. CDR3 DNA sequence: TGTGCCAGCAGCCCGACTCGAAGGAGCACTGAAGCTTTCTTT. Residues: CASSPTRRSTEAFF.

The V call is TRBV14, the J call TRBJ2-3, with 14 bases identical to TRBD2. The CDR3 spans 17 residues. Trimming cost V 3 bases and J 9 bases; bases outside gene matches: 11. The germline gives CDR1 SGHDN, CDR2 FVKESK. The DNA of the CDR3 is TGTGCCAGCAGCCAGAGATCTGGACTAGCGGGAGGTCGGACGCAGTATTTT. Residues: CASSQRSGLAGGRTQYF. The whole variable domain, filled in from reference TRBV14 and TRBJ2-3, reads EAGVTQFPSHSVIEKGQTVTLRCDPISGHDNLYWYRRVMGKEIKFLLHFVKESKQDESGMPNNRFLAERTGGTYSTLKVQPAELEDSGVYFCASSQRSGLAGGRTQYFGPGTRLTVL.

J is TRBJ2-3 and V is TRBV24-1; D gene unclear. CDR1 is KGHDR, CDR2 SFDVKD, per germline. The CDR3 has 12 residues. Deletions cut 9 bases from V and 5 bases from J, with 11 bases between. The CDR3 DNA reads as TGTGCCACCGGCTCCCCGGGAGATACGCAGTATTTT. It is translated as CATGSPGDTQYF.

The chain carries TRBV30 and TRBJ2-2; the D is unclear. CDR3 size: 14 residues. V dropped 2 bases and J dropped 2 bases, with 9 bases sitting between them. Germline CDR1 reads GTSNPN; CDR2 reads SVGIG (reference sequence). The CDR3 sequence: CAWSWQLNTGELFF. The CDR3 nucleotides read TGTGCCTGGAGTTGGCAGCTTAACACCGGGGAGCTGTTTTTT.

V gene TRBV20-1 combines with J gene TRBJ2-3; possible D gene TRBD1, 6 bases. Trimming pared 6 bases from V and 3 bases from J, leaving 16 bases between. Per the germline V gene, CDR1 is DFQATT and CDR2 is SNEGSKA (reference sequence). The CDR3 runs 14 residues. CDR3 in amino acids: CSASRPGVTDTQYF. The CDR3 DNA follows: TGCAGTGCCAGTCGTCCAGGGGTTACAGATACGCAGTATTTT.

The gene calls are TRBV28 and TRBJ1-4; D gene unclear. Germline lookup yields CDR1 MDHEN and CDR2 SYDVKM. Trimming cost V 4 bases and J 1 base, with 4 bases left between them. This CDR3 contains 13 residues. The CDR3 spells CASSYGTNEKLFF. CDR3 DNA sequence: TGTGCCAGCAGTTATGGAACTAATGAAAAACTGTTTTTT.

J is TRBJ2-7 and V is TRBV5-1; D gene ambiguous. The length of the CDR3 is 13 residues. V lost 4 bases and J 3 bases, leaving 11 bases between the germline ends. CDR1 is SGHRS, CDR2 YFSETQ, per germline. CDR3 loop: CASSIGHIYEQYF. DNA for the CDR3: TGCGCCAGCAGCATCGGGCACATCTACGAGCAGTACTTC.

The chain uses TRBV7-9 and TRBJ1-2; no firm D call. V was shortened by 4 bases and J by 4 bases, with 16 bases between the two germline ends. There are 15 residues in the CDR3. CDR1 is SEHNR, CDR2 FQNEAQ, per germline (reference sequence). The CDR3 region has the DNA TGTGCCAGCAGCTCCGGACCATCCGTCGGCTATGGCTACACCTTC. Translating gives CASSSGPSVGYGYTF.

This clone was recorded a few times. The CDR3 DNA reads TGTGCCAGCAGTGACCTTTGGGATAGCAATCAGCCCCAGCATTTT. Translating it yields CASSDLWDSNQPQHF. The chain employs TRBV2 and TRBJ1-5; D is uncertain. With 3 bases removed from V and 0 bases from J, the gap between germline ends came to 9 bases. This CDR3 region has 15 residues. The germline CDR1 and CDR2 sequences are SNHLY and FYNNEI.

This chain joins TRBV5-5 and TRBJ2-5; a possible D gene is TRBD1 (6 bases). Trimming stripped 6 bases from V and 5 bases from J, with 20 bases between. This CDR3 has 15 amino acids. CDR1 and CDR2 (germline): SGHKS, YYEKEE (reference sequence). CDR3 bases: TGTGCCAGCAAACTGCAGGCAGGGGATGGGGAGACCCAGTACTTC. Its protein is CASKLQAGDGETQYF.

This sequence joins TRBV20-1 and TRBJ2-1; D remains unclear. V was cut by 3 bases and J by 0 bases, with 15 bases left in between. Looked up from germline, CDR1 is DFQATT and CDR2 is SNEGSKA (reference sequence). This CDR3 contains 16 residues. CDR3 coding DNA: TGCAGTGCTAGTGATCCTCGGACCGCCTCCTACAATGAGCAGTTCTTC. It codes for CSASDPRTASYNEQFF.

The chain is built from TRBV28 and TRBJ1-2; D remains unclear. The V gene lost 3 bases and the J gene lost 8 bases, with 22 bases spanning the gap. The CDR3 has 16 amino acids. Per the germline V gene, CDR1 is MDHEN and CDR2 is SYDVKM. The CDR3 loop is CASSFLNRALVLGYTF. The CDR3 DNA sequence: TGTGCCAGCAGTTTCTTGAACCGGGCTCTGGTATTAGGCTACACCTTC.

This rearrangement joins TRBV3-1 (or the pseudogene TRBV3-2) to TRBJ2-5; D is perhaps TRBD1 (5 bases). V was shortened by 0 bases and J by 5 bases, with 10 bases between the two germline ends. The V gene's germline CDR1 is LGHDT and CDR2 YNNKEL (reference sequence). The CDR3 length is 14 residues. CDR3 coding DNA: TGTGCCAGCAGCCAAGATCCGACAGAGGAGACCCAGTACTTC. Translated, it gives CASSQDPTEETQYF.

This clone was detected a few times. The rearrangement uses TRBV5-1 and TRBJ2-7; D may correspond to TRBD1 or TRBD2 (5 bases each). The CDR3 length is 14 residues. Deletions cut 5 bases from V and 1 base from J, with 13 bases between. The germline V gene encodes CDR1 SGHRS and CDR2 YFSETQ. CDR3 sequence (DNA): TGCGCCAGCAGTCGGGACGGATTATCCTACGAGCAGTACTTC. It translates to CASSRDGLSYEQYF.

The chain links TRBV11-1 to TRBJ1-1; a weak D match, TRBD1 (5 bases). Germline V CDR1 and CDR2: SGHAT, FQDESV (reference sequence). The CDR3 has 14 residues. V lost 7 bases, J lost 4 bases, and 16 bases lay in between. The CDR3 sequence: CASTQGVGATEAFF. The CDR3 bases are TGTGCCAGCACCCAGGGAGTTGGGGCCACTGAAGCTTTCTTT.

The chain uses TRBV4-1 and TRBJ1-2; weak D call: TRBD1 (5 bases). CDR3 size: 19 residues. Germline loops: CDR1 MGHRA, CDR2 YSYEKL. Between the trimmed V and J ends, which lost 1 base and 0 bases, there was a span of 21 bases. In DNA, the CDR3 is TGCGCCAGCAGCCAAGCGGTATTAGGGACCGCAGATCCTAACTATGGCTACACCTTC. Translating gives CASSQAVLGTADPNYGYTF.

The V gene is TRBV4-1, the J gene TRBJ2-2; D may be TRBD1 (6 bases). Deletions cut 1 base from V and 1 base from J, with 19 bases between. In germline, CDR1 is MGHRA, CDR2 YSYEKL. The CDR3 has 19 amino acids. This CDR3 reads CASSQVKRKDSLNTGELFF. CDR3 nucleotides: TGCGCCAGCAGCCAAGTTAAGAGGAAGGACAGCCTGAACACCGGGGAGCTGTTTTTT.

V and J are TRBV28 and TRBJ2-5; TRBD2 agrees at 7 bases. Germline CDR1 is MDHEN and CDR2 is SYDVKM. The CDR3 is made up of 14 amino acids. With V trimmed by 2 bases and J by 7 bases, 7 bases remained unmatched. CDR3 loop: CASSLKGRERTQYF. The CDR3 coding sequence is TGTGCCAGCAGTTTAAAAGGGCGGGAGAGGACCCAGTACTTC. Using reference TRBV28 and TRBJ2-5 for the parts outside the CDR3, the full variable domain is DVKVTQSSRYLVKRTGEKVFLECVQDMDHENMFWYRQDPGLGLRLIYFSYDVKMKEKGDIPEGYSVSREKKERFSLILESASTNQTSMYLCASSLKGRERTQYFGPGTRLLVL.

The chain joins TRBV30 to TRBJ1-1, with 9 bases that match TRBD1. CDR1 and CDR2 (germline): GTSNPN, SVGIG (reference sequence). Trimming took 2 bases from V and 6 from J; bases not matched to a gene: 19. The CDR3 loop spans 18 amino acids. The CDR3 reads CAWSHPPGQGPPNSEAFF. As DNA, the CDR3 is TGTGCCTGGAGTCATCCACCGGGACAGGGCCCCCCTAACTCTGAAGCTTTCTTT.

V usage is TRBV27 and J usage is TRBJ1-1, with TRBD1 as a possible D gene (6 bases). The CDR3 consists of 15 residues. In germline, CDR1 is MNHEY, CDR2 SMNVEV (reference sequence). V dropped 3 bases and J dropped 3 bases, with 14 bases sitting between them. Written as DNA, the CDR3 is TGTGCCAGCAGTTTGGGGGCCTTAGGAGACACTGAAGCTTTCTTT. It codes for CASSLGALGDTEAFF.

The J gene is TRBJ2-7, the V gene TRBV7-9, with 8 bases matching TRBD2. CDR3 length: 14 amino acids. After removal of 4 bases from V and 4 bases from J, the junction contained 6 bases not matched to a gene. CDR1 is SEHNR, CDR2 FQNEAQ, per germline (reference sequence). The CDR3 region has the DNA TGTGCCAGCAGCTCTAGGACTAGCAGTTACGAGCAGTACTTC. Protein sequence: CASSSRTSSYEQYF.

This chain uses TRBV27 with TRBJ1-6; D gene ambiguous. In germline, CDR1 is MNHEY, CDR2 SMNVEV (reference sequence). Trimming removed 4 bases from V and 7 bases from J, with 5 bases in between. The CDR3 spans 12 residues. The CDR3 sequence is CASSSWNSPLHF. CDR3 coding DNA: TGTGCCAGCAGTTCATGGAATTCACCCCTCCACTTT.

The rearrangement joins TRBV5-1 to TRBJ2-4; TRBD1 agrees at 7 bases. V was pared by 5 bases and J by 5 bases, with 13 bases of the junction left unmatched. CDR1 SGHRS and CDR2 YFSETQ come from the germline V gene. The CDR3 is made up of 16 amino acids. This CDR3 is CASRPQTGIIENIQYF. Here the CDR3 DNA reads TGCGCCAGCAGACCGCAGACAGGGATCATCGAAAACATTCAGTACTTC.